This T cell receptor (beta chain) originates from a study of T cells after yellow fever vaccination (dated by TCRdb to about 2019). With regard to the full study: The SMART-Seq v4 Ultra Low Input RNA kit was used to prepare libraries from fractions with low cell numbers. To follow T-cell clones before and after both primary and booster YFV17D yellow fever vaccination, bulk TCR alpha and beta repertoires underwent longitudinal sequencing. Two healthy male donors, one aged 18 to 30 and one aged 30 to 40 years, made up the cohort. Bulk PBMC replicates and cell subsets were isolated from blood drawn at multiple timepoints before and after both primary and secondary immunization. General study outcomes and caveats: A small share of clonotypes occurred in both CD4 and CD8 compartments, likely arising from convergent recombination. After the booster, most clones that had expanded after primary vaccination were detected again (around 96% of CD4 and around nine tenths of CD8), suggesting broad maintenance of memory. Because only a couple of donors were included in the study, the extent to which the findings can be generalized is limited. Compared with the primary T-cell response, the secondary T-cell response was faster but weaker, reaching its peak on day 5 rather than on day 15. Computational filtering was required because FACS-sorted repertoires could contain abundant contaminating clonotypes from the bulk population.

Reading the label with the study, this specimen's treatment or condition is: live attenuated yellow fever vaccine strain. PBMCs were isolated from peripheral blood using a standard Ficoll-Paque protocol. CD4 and CD8 T-cell fractions were isolated with Dynabeads CD4 and CD8 positive selection kits. RNA was extracted with TriZol from bulk PBMCs, CD4 and CD8 fractions, and dextramer-positive and dextramer-negative fractions. V is clipped by 5 bases and J by 5 bases, and the sequence between their germline boundaries is 19 bases long. The CDR3 contains 16 residues, cysteine and phenylalanine counted. This entry keeps only the CDR3 DNA: 48 bases, framed from base 1. Synthesis of TCR cDNA relied on 5'RACE template switching, a step that introduced a universal primer site along with unique molecular identifiers. Priming for cDNA synthesis came from both the TCR alpha and TCR beta constant segments. Library amplification used two PCR steps, and the second PCR step added sample barcodes and sequencing adapters. Libraries were sequenced on Illumina HiSeq 2500 (2x100 bp) or NovaSeq (2x150 bp). The authors' pipeline ran thus. MIGEC was used to demultiplex reads and collapse the reads into UMI consensus sequences, and MiXCR was used for V(D)J alignment. Clonotypes responding to the vaccine were identified with edgeR on replicate PBMC samples, with the criteria of FDR below 0.01 and a log2 fold change above 5 up to day 15. CD4 or CD8 identity was assigned to each bulk clonotype according to whether the clonotype was present at higher abundance in the sequenced CD4 repertoire or the sequenced CD8 repertoire. TCRdb's own reprocessing of the public reads used fastp at Q25 and MiXCR and kept productive beta chains. All rows with the same CDR3 protein become a single entry with the most common DNA and genes. It is TCRdb's table, rather than the study itself, that gives the V and J calls and clone size. Present in this sample are around 120,000 distinct CDR3 sequences, more than 5.5% of which were seen just once. The top ten constitute over 2.5% of the sample.

At least ten counts were recorded for this clonotype. This receptor's antigen is unknown. The input lacks base qualities; no much larger clone sits a single base away. This clonotype was obtained from a young man who received the YFV17D yellow fever vaccine. Sequences were derived from CD4+ T cells sorted from PBMCs, sampled about 41 days after the first yellow fever vaccination. The rearrangement combines TRBV12-3 or TRBV12-4 with TRBJ1-5, and possibly TRBD1, on 6 matching bases. The sequence in DNA is TGTGCCAGCAGTGAGGGGGGACGGGGGAGGCATCAGCCCCAGCATTTT. Translated, it reads CASSEGGRGRHQPQHF.